This passage covers 20 T cell receptor beta chains from one sample sequenced in a study of blood T cell repertoires in COVID-19 (dated by TCRdb to the early 2020s). Library preparation used the immunoSEQ multiplex PCR assay. TCRdb carries this immuneACCESS record with in-frame sequences only. Its versions omit some clonotypes, under half of them owing to an unresolved V gene in the studies checked, with the rest unexplained. This sample lists 200,000 or so clones; roughly 90% were detected once. The ten largest clones capture 3.5% to 4.5% of the sample. Material for sequencing was PBMCs or T cells enriched from blood (not recorded which). These receptors all come from a woman aged 40 to 49 with acute COVID-19.

The rearrangement links TRBV6-5 to TRBJ1-2; 7 positions match TRBD1. Germline V gene lookup returns CDR1 MNHEY and CDR2 SVGAGI. J was trimmed by 8 bases and V by 4 bases; bases with no gene match: 4. There are 12 residues in the CDR3. The DNA of the CDR3 is TGTGCCAGCAGTTCTGACAGGGTCGGCTACACCTTC. It translates to CASSSDRVGYTF.

This clone showed up just once. The rearrangement links TRBV15 to TRBJ1-3; D possibly corresponds to TRBD1 (6 bases). V lost 2 bases to trimming and J lost 0 bases, with 11 bases between them. Germline V CDR1 and CDR2: LNHNV, YYDKDF (reference sequence). The CDR3 totals 16 residues. The CDR3 sequence: CATSRPDRSSGNTIYF. The DNA of the CDR3 is TGTGCCACCAGCAGACCCGACAGGAGCTCTGGAAACACCATATATTTT.

This chain connects TRBV29-1 to TRBJ1-2; tentatively, D is TRBD1 (6 bases). The germline V gene has CDR1 SQVTM and CDR2 ANQGSEA. Trimming removed 6 bases at V and 5 bases at J, with 19 bases between. The CDR3 extends over 14 amino acids. The CDR3 nucleotides read TGCAGCGTCTTGAGGACAGACCCTGGGTATGGCTACACCTTC. It translates to CSVLRTDPGYGYTF.

This clone was observed once. The V and J genes are TRBV4-3 and TRBJ1-2; D remains unclear. The V gene's germline CDR1 is LGHNA and CDR2 YSLEER. This CDR3 contains 12 residues. Trimming shortened V by 1 base and J by 4 bases, and 4 bases separated the two germline ends. The CDR3 DNA is TGCGCCAGCAGCCAAGCGGGCTATGGCTACACCTTC. Protein: CASSQAGYGYTF.

The chain joins TRBV25-1 to TRBJ2-2, with 10 positions matching TRBD1. This CDR3 region has 14 residues. Trimming at V came to 8 bases and at J to 4 bases, leaving 4 bases not matched to a gene. Per germline, CDR1 MGHDK and CDR2 SYGVNS. The CDR3 protein is CASVGTGATGELFF. For the CDR3, the DNA is TGTGCCAGCGTGGGGACAGGGGCCACCGGGGAGCTGTTTTTT.

The chain combines TRBV5-6 with TRBJ1-2, with D possibly matching TRBD1 (5 bases). The CDR3 is 14 residues long. Germline loops: CDR1 SGHDT, CDR2 YYEEEE. V was clipped by 4 bases and J by 4 bases, with 14 bases between them. The CDR3 protein is CASSPDILGYGYTF. The CDR3, as DNA: TGTGCCAGCAGCCCGGACATATTGGGCTATGGCTACACCTTC.

CDR3 residues: CASSLSRRNYGYTF. CDR3 coding DNA: TGTGCCAGCAGCTTAAGTCGGCGGAACTATGGCTACACCTTC. The V call is TRBV7-9, the J call TRBJ1-2; D ambiguous. Germline V lookup: CDR1 SEHNR, CDR2 FQNEAQ (reference sequence). The CDR3 runs 14 residues. V gave up 2 bases and J gave up 2 bases, with 9 bases separating them.

This chain joins TRBV30 and TRBJ1-1; D might be TRBD1 (5 bases). The CDR3 runs to 15 residues. Trimming took 1 base from V and 1 from J, leaving 13 bases between them. Germline CDR1 is GTSNPN and CDR2 is SVGIG (reference sequence). Here the CDR3 DNA reads TGTGCCTGGAGTGCCCACCTGACAGCGAACACTGAAGCTTTCTTT. Protein product: CAWSAHLTANTEAFF.

The chain couples TRBV7-2 to TRBJ2-3; 13 bases align to TRBD2. V dropped 2 bases and J dropped 7; count of bases not matched to a gene: 6. Germline V gives CDR1 SGHTA, CDR2 FQGNSA. The CDR3 consists of 16 residues. The DNA for the CDR3 is TGTGCCAGCAGCTTAACCAGACTAGCGGGGGGAAATACGCAGTATTTT. This gives the protein CASSLTRLAGGNTQYF.

The chain has TRBV24-1 and TRBJ1-2, with 9 bases that match TRBD1. Germline assignment: CDR1 KGHDR and CDR2 SFDVKD. This CDR3 is 15 amino acids long. Unmatched junction bases numbered 9, after V lost 5 bases and J lost 6 bases. The CDR3 bases are TGTGCCACCAGTGGCTTGACCGGGACAGGGCATGGCTACACCTTC. This translates into CATSGLTGTGHGYTF.

The J gene is TRBJ2-7, the V gene TRBV6-5; D is perhaps TRBD1 (7 bases). The CDR3 runs 15 residues. CDR1 is MNHEY, CDR2 SVGAGI, per germline. Trimming left V 6 bases short and J 0 bases short, with 15 bases between. The CDR3 coding sequence is TGTGCCAGCAGCCCGGAGGGACAGCTCTCCTACGAGCAGTACTTC. Amino acid sequence: CASSPEGQLSYEQYF.

This chain links TRBV7-6 with TRBJ2-5; D gene ambiguous. Trimming took 0 bases from V and 5 from J, leaving 4 bases between them. This CDR3 spans 12 amino acids. Looked up from germline, CDR1 is SGHVS and CDR2 is FNYEAQ. For the CDR3, the DNA is TGTGCCAGCAGCTTAGCGCGGGAGACCCAGTACTTC. Translated, it gives CASSLARETQYF.

This chain connects TRBV6-5 to TRBJ2-5, with TRBD1 matching over 10 bases. Germline-derived CDR1 and CDR2 are MNHEY and SVGAGI. Trimming removed 6 bases from V and 4 bases from J; junction bases left unmatched: 5. This CDR3 comprises 14 residues. CDR3 protein: CASRNGQGGETQYF. The CDR3 DNA sequence: TGTGCCAGCAGGAACGGACAGGGGGGAGAGACCCAGTACTTC.

The chain combines TRBV19 with TRBJ2-1; D remains ambiguous. The germline gives CDR1 LNHDA, CDR2 SQIVND (reference sequence). With 3 bases removed from V and 6 bases from J, the gap between germline ends came to 9 bases. The CDR3 has 13 residues. CDR3 nucleotide sequence: TGTGCCAGTAGTATCCGGAGTCGCAATGAGCAGTTCTTC. It specifies CASSIRSRNEQFF.

The chain has TRBV11-3 and TRBJ1-1; D not certain. The CDR3 totals 13 residues. Trimming removed 3 bases from V and 6 bases from J, with 11 bases in between. The germline gives CDR1 SGHNT, CDR2 YENEEA. The chain's CDR3 is CASSFDYVSEAFF. The CDR3 DNA reads as TGTGCCAGCAGCTTTGACTACGTCTCTGAAGCTTTCTTT.

This clone was recorded once. The gene calls are TRBV7-2 and TRBJ1-6, with 9 bases lining up with TRBD1. Germline V CDR1 and CDR2: SGHTA, FQGNSA. Trimming cost V 5 bases and J 7 bases; bases outside gene matches: 6. This CDR3 spans 15 amino acids. The CDR3 spells CASSRTGAENSPLHF. As DNA, the CDR3 is TGTGCCAGCAGCCGGACAGGGGCAGAAAATTCACCCCTCCACTTT.

This chain joins TRBV5-4 and TRBJ1-1; TRBD1 matches 8 bases. The CDR3 covers 16 residues. CDR1 is SGHNT, CDR2 YYREEE, per germline (reference sequence). After removal of 0 bases from V and 6 bases from J, the junction contained 10 bases not matched to a gene. The CDR3 DNA sequence: TGTGCCAGCAGCTTGGGGGACAGGCCCTTGTACGCTGAAGCTTTCTTT. This gives the protein CASSLGDRPLYAEAFF.

V usage is TRBV15 and J usage is TRBJ2-2; tentative D call: TRBD2 (5 bases). Germline V gene data show CDR1 as LNHNV and CDR2 as YYDKDF (reference sequence). The CDR3 runs 16 residues. Trimming shortened V by 3 bases and J by 3 bases, and 14 bases separated the two germline ends. The CDR3 sequence: CATSRSRARDTGELFF. CDR3 in DNA: TGTGCCACCAGCAGGTCGCGGGCCCGGGACACCGGGGAGCTGTTTTTT.

The table lists this clone with a count of one. The chain links TRBV2 to TRBJ2-7; weak D call: TRBD1 (6 bases). Per the germline V gene, CDR1 is SNHLY and CDR2 is FYNNEI. V lost 5 bases to trimming and J lost 2 bases, with 7 bases between them. CDR3 length: 12 amino acids. In nucleotides, the CDR3 is TGTGCCAGCAGTACAGGGACCTACGAGCAGTACTTC. Translated: CASSTGTYEQYF.

This clone was detected a few times. V and J are TRBV9 and TRBJ2-1, with 8 bases aligning to TRBD1. Germline trimming cut 4 bases from V and 3 bases from J; bases unmatched to any gene: 6. Per germline, CDR1 SGDLS and CDR2 YYNGEE. The CDR3 runs to 15 residues. CDR3 nucleotide sequence: TGTGCCAGCAGCCTCCCGGGGACAGGCTACAATGAGCAGTTCTTC. Its translation: CASSLPGTGYNEQFF.